This entry concerns a single T cell receptor (beta chain). This record comes from a study of blood T cell repertoires in COVID-19. Across the whole study: Spain, Italy and the United States supplied samples that represented acute and convalescent COVID-19. T cells, B-cell-depleted T cells, or PBMCs supplied cDNA or gDNA.

Authors' methods: Nucleated cell counts were estimated from reference gene primer amplification. TCRdb's copy holds only in-frame clones and misses some; the assay was immunoSEQ multiplex PCR. That table is the source of V, J and clone size, and D and trimming were worked out from the DNA. This table has about 89,000 clones, roughly 95% appearing once. The source of this sequence is a human donor with active COVID-19. The donor label of this sample is uncertain. What was sequenced was peripheral blood.

CDR3: CATLSGSSYNEQFF. For the CDR3, the DNA is TGTGCCACCCTAAGCGGGAGCTCCTACAATGAGCAGTTCTTC. The J gene is TRBJ2-1, the V gene TRBV15; 8 bases agree with TRBD2. V gave up 8 bases and J gave up 0 bases; unmatched junction bases: 3. The length of the CDR3 is 14 residues. Germline CDR1 reads LNHNV; CDR2 reads YYDKDF (reference sequence).